What follows describes a single TCR beta chain. This entry is derived from a study of blood T cell repertoires in COVID-19. For the study at large: The samples span acute and convalescent COVID-19 from the United States, Italy and Spain. Sources were T cells, B-cell-depleted T cells, or PBMCs; the material itself was cDNA or gDNA.

In the source study's methods: Nucleated cell counts were estimated from reference gene primer amplification. Using immunoSEQ multiplex PCR, the repertoire was profiled, and TCRdb retains in-frame clones only, with some absent. The DNA was the basis for D and trimming; V, J and clone size are from that table. The sample carries 300,000 to 400,000 clones, 85% recorded once. The CDR3 loop spans 15 amino acids. Between the trimmed V and J ends, which lost 7 bases and 3 bases, there was a span of 16 bases. Germline-derived CDR1 and CDR2 are SGHRS and YFSETQ. The sequence derives from a human donor in a cohort sampled during active COVID-19. The rearrangement joins TRBV5-1 to TRBJ2-2, with D tentatively TRBD1 (6 bases). The sequenced sample consisted of peripheral blood. The CDR3, as DNA: TGCGCCAGCTCGGATTTAGGGGGTGACACCGGGGAGCTGTTTTTT. The encoded protein is CASSDLGGDTGELFF.